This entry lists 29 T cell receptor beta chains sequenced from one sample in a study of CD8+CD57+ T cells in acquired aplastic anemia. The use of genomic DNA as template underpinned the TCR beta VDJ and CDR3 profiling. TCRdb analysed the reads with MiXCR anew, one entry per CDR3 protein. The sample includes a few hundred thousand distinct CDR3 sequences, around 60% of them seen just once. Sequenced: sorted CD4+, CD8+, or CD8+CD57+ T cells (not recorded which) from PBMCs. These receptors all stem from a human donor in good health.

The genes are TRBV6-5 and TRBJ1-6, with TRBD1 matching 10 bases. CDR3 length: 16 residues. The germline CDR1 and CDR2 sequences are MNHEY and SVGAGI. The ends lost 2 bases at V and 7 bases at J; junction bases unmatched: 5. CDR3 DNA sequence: TGTGCCAGCAGTTACGAGCCGGGACAGGGGAATTCACCCCTCCACTTT. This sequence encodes CASSYEPGQGNSPLHF.

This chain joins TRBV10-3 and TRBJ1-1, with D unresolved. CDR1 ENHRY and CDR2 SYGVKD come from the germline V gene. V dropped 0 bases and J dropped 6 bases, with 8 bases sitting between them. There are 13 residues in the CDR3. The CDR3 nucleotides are TGTGCCATCAGTGAGTCAAGGACGGCTGAAGCTTTCTTT. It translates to CAISESRTAEAFF.

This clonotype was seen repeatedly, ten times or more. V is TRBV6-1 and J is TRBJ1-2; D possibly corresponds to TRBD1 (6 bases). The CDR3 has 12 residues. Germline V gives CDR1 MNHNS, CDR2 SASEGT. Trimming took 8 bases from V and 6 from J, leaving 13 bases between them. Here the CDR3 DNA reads TGTGCCAGCGAGGGGGGGCCGGATGGCTACACCTTC. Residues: CASEGGPDGYTF.

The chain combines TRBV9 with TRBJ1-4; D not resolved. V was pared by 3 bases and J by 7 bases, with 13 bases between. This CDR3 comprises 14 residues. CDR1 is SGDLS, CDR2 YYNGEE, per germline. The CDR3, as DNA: TGTGCCAGCAGCGACACAGATAGCGGTGAAAAACTGTTTTTT. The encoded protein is CASSDTDSGEKLFF.

In DNA, the CDR3 is TGTGCCAGCAGCTTAGCAGGACAGGGGGGATTCTATGGCTACACCTTC. Its translation: CASSLAGQGGFYGYTF. The chain links TRBV7-2 to TRBJ1-2, with 10 bases that match TRBD1. The ends lost 0 bases at V and 4 bases at J; junction bases unmatched: 5. The CDR3 has 16 residues. Germline assignment: CDR1 SGHTA and CDR2 FQGNSA.

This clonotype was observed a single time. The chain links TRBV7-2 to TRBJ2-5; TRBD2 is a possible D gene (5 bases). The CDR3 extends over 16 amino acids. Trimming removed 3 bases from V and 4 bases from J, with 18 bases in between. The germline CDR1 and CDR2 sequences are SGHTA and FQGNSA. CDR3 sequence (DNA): TGTGCCAGCAGCTTTGTTTTGGCGGACTTAGGAGAGACCCAGTACTTC. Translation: CASSFVLADLGETQYF.

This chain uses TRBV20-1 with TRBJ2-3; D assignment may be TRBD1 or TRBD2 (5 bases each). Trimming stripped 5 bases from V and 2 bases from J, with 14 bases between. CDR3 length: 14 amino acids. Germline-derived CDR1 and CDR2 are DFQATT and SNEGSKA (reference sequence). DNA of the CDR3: TGCAGTGCTCCTCGGGACGGACACACAGATACGCAGTATTTT. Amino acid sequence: CSAPRDGHTDTQYF.

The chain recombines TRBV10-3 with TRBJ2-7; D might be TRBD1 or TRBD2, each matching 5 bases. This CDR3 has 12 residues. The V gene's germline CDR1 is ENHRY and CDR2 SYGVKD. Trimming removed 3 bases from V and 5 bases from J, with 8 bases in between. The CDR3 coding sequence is TGTGCCATCAGTGAAGGGACGGACGAGCAGTACTTC. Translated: CAISEGTDEQYF.

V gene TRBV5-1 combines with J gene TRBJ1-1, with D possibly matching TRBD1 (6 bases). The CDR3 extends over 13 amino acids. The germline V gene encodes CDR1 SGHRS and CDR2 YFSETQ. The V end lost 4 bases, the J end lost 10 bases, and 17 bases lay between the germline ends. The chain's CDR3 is CASSPEFRGGAFF. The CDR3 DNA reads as TGCGCCAGCAGCCCGGAGTTCAGGGGAGGAGCTTTCTTT.

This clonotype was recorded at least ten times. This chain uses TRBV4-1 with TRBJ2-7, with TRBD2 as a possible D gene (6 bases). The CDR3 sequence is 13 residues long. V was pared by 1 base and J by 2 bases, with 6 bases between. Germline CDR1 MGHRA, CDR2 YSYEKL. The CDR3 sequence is CASSQGGAYEQYF. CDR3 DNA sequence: TGCGCCAGCAGCCAAGGGGGGGCCTACGAGCAGTACTTC.

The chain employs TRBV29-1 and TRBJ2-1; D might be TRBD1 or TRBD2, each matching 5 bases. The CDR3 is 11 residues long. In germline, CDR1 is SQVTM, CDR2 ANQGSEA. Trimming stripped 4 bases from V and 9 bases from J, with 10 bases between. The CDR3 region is CSVGGDPEQFF. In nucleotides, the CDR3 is TGCAGCGTTGGAGGGGACCCTGAGCAGTTCTTC.

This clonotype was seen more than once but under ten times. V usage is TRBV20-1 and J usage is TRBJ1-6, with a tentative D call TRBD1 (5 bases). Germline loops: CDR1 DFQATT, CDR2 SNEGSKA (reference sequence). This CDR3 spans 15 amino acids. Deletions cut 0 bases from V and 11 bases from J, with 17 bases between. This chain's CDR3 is CSARDPGPDLTPLHF. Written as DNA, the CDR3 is TGCAGTGCTAGAGATCCGGGGCCAGACCTTACACCCCTCCACTTT.

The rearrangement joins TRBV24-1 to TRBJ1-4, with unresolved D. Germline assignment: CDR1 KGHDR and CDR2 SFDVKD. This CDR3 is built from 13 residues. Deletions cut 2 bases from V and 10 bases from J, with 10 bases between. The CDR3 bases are TGTGCCACCAGTGATTCCTGGGAGCCAAAACTGTTTTTT. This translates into CATSDSWEPKLFF.

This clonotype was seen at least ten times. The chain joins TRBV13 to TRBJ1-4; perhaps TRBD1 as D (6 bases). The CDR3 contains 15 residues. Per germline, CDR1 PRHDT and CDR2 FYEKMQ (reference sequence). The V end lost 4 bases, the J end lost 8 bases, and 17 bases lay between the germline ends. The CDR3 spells CASSWAAGEEEKLFF. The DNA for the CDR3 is TGTGCCAGCAGCTGGGCGGCAGGGGAGGAGGAAAAACTGTTTTTT.

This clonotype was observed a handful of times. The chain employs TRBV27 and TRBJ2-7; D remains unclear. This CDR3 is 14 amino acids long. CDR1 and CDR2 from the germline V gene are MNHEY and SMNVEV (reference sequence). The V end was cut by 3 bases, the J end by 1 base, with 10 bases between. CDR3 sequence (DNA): TGTGCCAGCAGTTTTGTCTTGGGGTCCTACGAGCAGTACTTC. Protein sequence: CASSFVLGSYEQYF.

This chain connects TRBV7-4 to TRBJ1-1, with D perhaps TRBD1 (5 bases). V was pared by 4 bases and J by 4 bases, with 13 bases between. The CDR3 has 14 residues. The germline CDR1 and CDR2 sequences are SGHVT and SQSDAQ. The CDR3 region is CASSSPSGTTEAFF. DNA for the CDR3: TGTGCCAGCAGCTCACCGAGTGGGACCACTGAAGCTTTCTTT.

CDR3 loop: CASSAAASDEQFF. CDR3 DNA: TGTGCCAGCAGCGCGGCCGCGAGCGATGAGCAGTTCTTC. The V and J genes are TRBV25-1 and TRBJ2-1, with unresolved D. The CDR3 contains 13 residues. V dropped 6 bases and J dropped 8 bases, with 14 bases sitting between them. CDR1 is MGHDK, CDR2 SYGVNS, per germline.

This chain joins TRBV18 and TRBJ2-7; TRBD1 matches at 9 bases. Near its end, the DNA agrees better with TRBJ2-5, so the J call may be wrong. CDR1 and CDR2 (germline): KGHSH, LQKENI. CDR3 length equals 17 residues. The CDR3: CASSPATGGESGETQYF. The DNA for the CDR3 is TGTGCCAGCTCACCGGCGACAGGGGGGGAATCCGGAGAGACCCAGTACTTC.

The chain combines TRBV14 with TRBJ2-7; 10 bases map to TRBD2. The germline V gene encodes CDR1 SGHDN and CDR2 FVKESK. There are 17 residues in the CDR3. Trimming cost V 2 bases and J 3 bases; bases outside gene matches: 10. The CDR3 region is CASSQRKGSGRVYEQYF. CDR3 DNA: TGTGCCAGCAGCCAAAGGAAAGGGAGCGGGAGGGTCTACGAGCAGTACTTC.

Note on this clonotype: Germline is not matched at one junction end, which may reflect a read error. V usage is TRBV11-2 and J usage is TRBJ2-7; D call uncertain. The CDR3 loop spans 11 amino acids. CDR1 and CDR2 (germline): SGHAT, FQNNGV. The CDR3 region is CDSSPGYEQYF. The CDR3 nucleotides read TGTGACAGCAGCCCCGGCTACGAGCAGTACTTC.

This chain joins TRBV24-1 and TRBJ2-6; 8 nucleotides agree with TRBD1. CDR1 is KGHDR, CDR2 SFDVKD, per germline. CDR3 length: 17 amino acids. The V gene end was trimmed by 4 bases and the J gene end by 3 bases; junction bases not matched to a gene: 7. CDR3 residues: CATSEPDRGCGANVLTF. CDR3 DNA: TGTGCCACCAGTGAGCCAGACAGGGGCTGTGGGGCCAACGTCCTGACTTTC.

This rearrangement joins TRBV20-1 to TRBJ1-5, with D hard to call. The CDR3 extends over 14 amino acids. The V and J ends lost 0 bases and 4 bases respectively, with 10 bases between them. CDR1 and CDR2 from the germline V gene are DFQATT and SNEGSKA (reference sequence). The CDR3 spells CSARDLVLNQPQHF. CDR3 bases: TGCAGTGCTAGAGATCTTGTCCTGAATCAGCCCCAGCATTTT.

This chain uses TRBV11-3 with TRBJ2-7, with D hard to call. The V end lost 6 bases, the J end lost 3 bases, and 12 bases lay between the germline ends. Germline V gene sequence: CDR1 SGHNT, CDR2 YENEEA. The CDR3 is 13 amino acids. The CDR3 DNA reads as TGTGCCAGCAGGGAAGGCCCGGACTACGAGCAGTACTTC. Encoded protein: CASREGPDYEQYF.

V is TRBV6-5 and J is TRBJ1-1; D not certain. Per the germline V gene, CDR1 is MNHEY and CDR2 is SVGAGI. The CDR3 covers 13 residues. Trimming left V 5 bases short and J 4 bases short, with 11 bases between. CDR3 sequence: CASSRVGGTEAFF. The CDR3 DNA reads TGTGCCAGCAGTCGGGTCGGTGGCACTGAAGCTTTCTTT.

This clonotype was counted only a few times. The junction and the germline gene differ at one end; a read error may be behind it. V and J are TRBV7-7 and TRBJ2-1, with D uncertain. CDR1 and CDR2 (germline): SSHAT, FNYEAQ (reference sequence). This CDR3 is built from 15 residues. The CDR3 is CASSLGKHQNNEQFF. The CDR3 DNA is TGTGCTAGCAGCTTAGGGAAGCACCAGAATAATGAGCAGTTCTTC.

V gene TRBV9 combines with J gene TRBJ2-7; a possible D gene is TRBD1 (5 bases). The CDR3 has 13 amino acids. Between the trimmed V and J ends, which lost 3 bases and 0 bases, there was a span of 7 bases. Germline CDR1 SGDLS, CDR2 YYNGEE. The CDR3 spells CASSGGDSYEQYF. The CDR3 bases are TGTGCCAGCAGCGGGGGCGACTCCTACGAGCAGTACTTC.

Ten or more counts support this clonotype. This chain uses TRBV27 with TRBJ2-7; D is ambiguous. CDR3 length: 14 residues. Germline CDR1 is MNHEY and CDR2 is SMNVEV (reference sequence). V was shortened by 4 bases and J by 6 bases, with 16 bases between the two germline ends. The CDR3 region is CASSSAYGVGEQYF. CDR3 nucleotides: TGTGCCAGCAGTTCCGCCTATGGGGTGGGCGAGCAGTACTTC.

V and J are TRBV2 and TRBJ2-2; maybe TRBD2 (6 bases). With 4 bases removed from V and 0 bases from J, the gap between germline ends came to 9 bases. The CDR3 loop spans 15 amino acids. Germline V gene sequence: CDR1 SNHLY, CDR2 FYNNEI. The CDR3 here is CASSAEGPNTGELFF. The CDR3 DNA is TGTGCCAGCAGTGCGGAGGGGCCGAACACCGGGGAGCTGTTTTTT.

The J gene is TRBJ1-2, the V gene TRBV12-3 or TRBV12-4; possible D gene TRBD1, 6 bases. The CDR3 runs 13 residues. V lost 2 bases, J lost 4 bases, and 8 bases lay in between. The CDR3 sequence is CASSLRGAYGYTF. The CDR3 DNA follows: TGTGCCAGCAGTTTAAGGGGGGCCTATGGCTACACCTTC.